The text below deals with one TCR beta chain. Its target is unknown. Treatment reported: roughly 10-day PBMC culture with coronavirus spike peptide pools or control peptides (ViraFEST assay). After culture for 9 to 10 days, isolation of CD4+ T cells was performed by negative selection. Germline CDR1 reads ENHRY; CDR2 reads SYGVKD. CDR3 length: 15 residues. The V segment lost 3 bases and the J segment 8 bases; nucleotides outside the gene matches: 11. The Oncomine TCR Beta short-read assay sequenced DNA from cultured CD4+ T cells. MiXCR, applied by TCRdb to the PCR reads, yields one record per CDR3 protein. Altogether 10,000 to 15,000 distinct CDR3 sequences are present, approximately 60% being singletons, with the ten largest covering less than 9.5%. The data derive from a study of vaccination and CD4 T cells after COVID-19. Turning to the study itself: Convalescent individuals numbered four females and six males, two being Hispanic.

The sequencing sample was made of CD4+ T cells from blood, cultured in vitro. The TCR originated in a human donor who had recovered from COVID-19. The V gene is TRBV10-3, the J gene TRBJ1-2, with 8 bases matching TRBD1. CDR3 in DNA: TGTGCCATCAGTGACCCCCTTGGACAGGGTAGGGGCTACACCTTC. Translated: CAISDPLGQGRGYTF.